Reported below is one T cell receptor beta chain. Antigen: not known. This specimen belongs to a study of human T cells and chemical hapten exposure. Time point meaning: patch test 1, 2 weeks after DPC sensitization. Sample treatment: therapeutic diphenylcyclopropenone sensitization with weekly scalp DPC. The junction had 2 bases not matched to a gene; V was cut back by 1 base and J by 2 bases. This CDR3 region has 14 residues. CDR1 MNHNS and CDR2 SASEGT come from the germline V gene. Study observations and caveats: Expanded TCRs showed more large CDR3 clusters than pre-sensitization or healthy control sets.

TCRdb re-called the RACE reads through MiXCR, storing one row per CDR3 protein. Of approximately 82,000 distinct CDR3 sequences in the sample, 8% to 11% were seen once. This receptor was taken from a man aged 35 to 55 with alopecia areata. Some clones in this sample may be carry-over from other donors' samples. The gene calls are TRBV6-1 and TRBJ2-7, with TRBD1 identical over 7 bases. This specimen was whole blood, taken in connection with sensitization to the hapten diphenylcyclopropenone (DPC). The CDR3 sequence is CASSEVGTAYEQYF. CDR3 DNA sequence: TGTGCCAGCAGTGAAGTTGGGACAGCCTACGAGCAGTACTTC.